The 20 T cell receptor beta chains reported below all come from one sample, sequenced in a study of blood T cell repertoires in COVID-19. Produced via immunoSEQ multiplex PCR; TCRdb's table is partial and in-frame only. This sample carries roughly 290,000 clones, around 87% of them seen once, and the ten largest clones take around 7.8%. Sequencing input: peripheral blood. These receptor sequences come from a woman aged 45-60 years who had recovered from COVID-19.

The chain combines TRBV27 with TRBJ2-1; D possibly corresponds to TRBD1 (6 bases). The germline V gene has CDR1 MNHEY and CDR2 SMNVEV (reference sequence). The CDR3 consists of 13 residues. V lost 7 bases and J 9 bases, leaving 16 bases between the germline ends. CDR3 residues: CASNEDSGPEQFF. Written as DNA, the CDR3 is TGTGCCAGCAACGAGGACAGCGGCCCTGAGCAGTTCTTC.

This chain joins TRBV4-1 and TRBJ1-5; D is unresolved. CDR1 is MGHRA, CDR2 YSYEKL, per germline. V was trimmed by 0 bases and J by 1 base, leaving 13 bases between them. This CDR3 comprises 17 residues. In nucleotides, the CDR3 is TGCGCCAGCAGCCAAGATCGGAGGGTCGGGAGCAATCAGCCCCAGCATTTT. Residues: CASSQDRRVGSNQPQHF.

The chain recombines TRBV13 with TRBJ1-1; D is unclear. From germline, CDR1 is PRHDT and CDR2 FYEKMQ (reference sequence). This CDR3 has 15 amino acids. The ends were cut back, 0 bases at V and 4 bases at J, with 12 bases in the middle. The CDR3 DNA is TGTGCCAGCAGCTTAGGAGCGGGGTTCGTCACTGAAGCTTTCTTT. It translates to CASSLGAGFVTEAFF.

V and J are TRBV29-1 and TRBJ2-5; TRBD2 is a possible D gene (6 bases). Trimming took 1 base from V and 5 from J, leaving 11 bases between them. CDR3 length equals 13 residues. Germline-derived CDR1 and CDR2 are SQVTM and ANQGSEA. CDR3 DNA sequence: TGCAGCGTTGAAGGTGGAGGGCGGGAGACCCAGTACTTC. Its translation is CSVEGGGRETQYF.

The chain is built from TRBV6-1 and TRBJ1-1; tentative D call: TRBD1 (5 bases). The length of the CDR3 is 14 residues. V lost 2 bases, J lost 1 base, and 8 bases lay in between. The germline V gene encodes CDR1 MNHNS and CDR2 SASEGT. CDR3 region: CASSELRGNTEAFF. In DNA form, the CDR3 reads TGTGCCAGCAGTGAATTAAGGGGGAACACTGAAGCTTTCTTT.

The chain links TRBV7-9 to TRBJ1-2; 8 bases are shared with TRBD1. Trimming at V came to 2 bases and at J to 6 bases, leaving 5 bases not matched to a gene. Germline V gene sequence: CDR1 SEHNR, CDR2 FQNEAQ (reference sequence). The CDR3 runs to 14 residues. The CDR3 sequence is CASSLNTGGNGYTF. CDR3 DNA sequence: TGTGCCAGCAGCTTAAATACAGGGGGAAATGGCTACACCTTC.

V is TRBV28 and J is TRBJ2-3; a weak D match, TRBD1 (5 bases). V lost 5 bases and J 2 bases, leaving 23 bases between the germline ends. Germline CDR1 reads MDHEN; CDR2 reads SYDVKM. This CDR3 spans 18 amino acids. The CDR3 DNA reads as TGTGCCAGCAGTCCCCTCCCGGTGGGGCAGCTATTCACAGATACGCAGTATTTT. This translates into CASSPLPVGQLFTDTQYF.

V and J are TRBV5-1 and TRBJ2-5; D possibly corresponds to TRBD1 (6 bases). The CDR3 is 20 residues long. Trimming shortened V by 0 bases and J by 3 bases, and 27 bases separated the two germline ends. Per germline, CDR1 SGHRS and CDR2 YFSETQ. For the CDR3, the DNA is TGCGCCAGCAGCTTGGCTCCCGCAGGTGCAGGGGTCGGTGGGGAAGAGACCCAGTACTTC. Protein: CASSLAPAGAGVGGEETQYF.

The DNA for the CDR3 is TGTGCCATCAGTCCGGGACTAGACACCTACGAGCAGTACTTC. Its translation: CAISPGLDTYEQYF. The chain carries TRBV10-3 and TRBJ2-7, with 8 bases lining up with TRBD2. Germline CDR1 and CDR2: ENHRY and SYGVKD. The CDR3 extends over 14 amino acids. After removal of 5 bases from V and 2 bases from J, the junction contained 5 bases not matched to a gene.

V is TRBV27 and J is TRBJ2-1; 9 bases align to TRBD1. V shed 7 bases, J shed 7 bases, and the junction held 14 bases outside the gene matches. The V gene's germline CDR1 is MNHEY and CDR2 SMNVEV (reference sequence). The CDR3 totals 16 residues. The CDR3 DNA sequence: TGTGCCAGCAACCTGGTTCCCAGGACAGGGGTGAATGAGCAGTTCTTC. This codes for CASNLVPRTGVNEQFF.

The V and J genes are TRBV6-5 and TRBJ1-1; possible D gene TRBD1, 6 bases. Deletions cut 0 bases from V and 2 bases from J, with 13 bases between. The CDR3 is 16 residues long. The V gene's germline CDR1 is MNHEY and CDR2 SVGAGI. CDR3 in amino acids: CASSYSRGGGNTEAFF. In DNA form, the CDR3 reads TGTGCCAGCAGTTACTCGAGGGGGGGAGGAAACACTGAAGCTTTCTTT.

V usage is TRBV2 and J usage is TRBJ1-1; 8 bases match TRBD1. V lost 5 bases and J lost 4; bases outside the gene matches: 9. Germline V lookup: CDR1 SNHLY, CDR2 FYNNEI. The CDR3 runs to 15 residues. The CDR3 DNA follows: TGTGCCAGCAGTCCAACCAGGACAGGGCCCACTGAAGCTTTCTTT. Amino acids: CASSPTRTGPTEAFF.

The CDR3 nucleotides are TGTGCCAGCAGCTTAACGGGACTAGCGGGGAGCTCCTACGAGCAGTACTTC. The encoded protein is CASSLTGLAGSSYEQYF. V gene TRBV7-8 combines with J gene TRBJ2-7; 13 bases align to TRBD2. With 2 bases clipped from V and 0 bases from J, the junction kept 4 bases outside the gene matches. This CDR3 contains 17 residues. Germline V gene lookup returns CDR1 SGHVS and CDR2 FQNEAQ.

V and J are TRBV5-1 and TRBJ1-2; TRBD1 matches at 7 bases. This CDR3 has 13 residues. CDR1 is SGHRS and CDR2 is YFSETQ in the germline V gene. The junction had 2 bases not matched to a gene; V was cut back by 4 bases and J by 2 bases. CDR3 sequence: CASSGQENYGYTF. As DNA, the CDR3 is TGCGCCAGCAGCGGACAGGAAAACTATGGCTACACCTTC.

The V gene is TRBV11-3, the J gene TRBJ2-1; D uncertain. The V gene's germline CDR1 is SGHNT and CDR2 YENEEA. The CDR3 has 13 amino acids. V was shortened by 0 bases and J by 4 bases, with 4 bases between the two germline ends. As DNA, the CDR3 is TGTGCCAGCAGCTTAGATACATACAATGAGCAGTTCTTC. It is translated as CASSLDTYNEQFF.

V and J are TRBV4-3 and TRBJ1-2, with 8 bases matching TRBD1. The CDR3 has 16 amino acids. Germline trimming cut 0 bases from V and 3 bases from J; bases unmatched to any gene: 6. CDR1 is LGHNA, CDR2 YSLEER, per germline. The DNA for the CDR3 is TGCGCCAGCAGCCAAGATTCAGGGGGCATTGACTATGGCTACACCTTC. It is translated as CASSQDSGGIDYGYTF.

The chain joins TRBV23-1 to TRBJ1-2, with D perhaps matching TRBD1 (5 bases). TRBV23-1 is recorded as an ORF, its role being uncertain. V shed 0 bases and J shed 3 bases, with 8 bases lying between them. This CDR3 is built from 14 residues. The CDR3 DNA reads TGCGCCAGCAGTCAATCTGAGACAGACTATGGCTACACCTTC. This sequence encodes CASSQSETDYGYTF.

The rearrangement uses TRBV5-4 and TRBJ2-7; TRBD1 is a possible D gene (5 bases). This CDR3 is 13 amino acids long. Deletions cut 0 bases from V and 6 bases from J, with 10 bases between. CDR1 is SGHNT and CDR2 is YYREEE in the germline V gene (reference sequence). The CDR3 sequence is CASSLGTKGEQYF. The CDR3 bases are TGTGCCAGCAGCTTGGGGACAAAAGGCGAGCAGTACTTC.

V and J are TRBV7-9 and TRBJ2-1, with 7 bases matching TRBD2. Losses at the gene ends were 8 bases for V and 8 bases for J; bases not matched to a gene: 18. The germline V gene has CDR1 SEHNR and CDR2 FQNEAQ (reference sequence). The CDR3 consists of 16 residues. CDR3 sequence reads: CASAPRSGFLMDEQFF. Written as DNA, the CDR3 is TGTGCCAGCGCCCCCCGTAGCGGGTTCTTAATGGATGAGCAGTTCTTC.

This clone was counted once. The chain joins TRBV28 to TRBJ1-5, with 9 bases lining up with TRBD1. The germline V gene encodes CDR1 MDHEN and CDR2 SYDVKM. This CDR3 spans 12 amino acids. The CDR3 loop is CRTGAMDQPQHF. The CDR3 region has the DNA TGTAGGACAGGGGCAATGGATCAGCCCCAGCATTTT.